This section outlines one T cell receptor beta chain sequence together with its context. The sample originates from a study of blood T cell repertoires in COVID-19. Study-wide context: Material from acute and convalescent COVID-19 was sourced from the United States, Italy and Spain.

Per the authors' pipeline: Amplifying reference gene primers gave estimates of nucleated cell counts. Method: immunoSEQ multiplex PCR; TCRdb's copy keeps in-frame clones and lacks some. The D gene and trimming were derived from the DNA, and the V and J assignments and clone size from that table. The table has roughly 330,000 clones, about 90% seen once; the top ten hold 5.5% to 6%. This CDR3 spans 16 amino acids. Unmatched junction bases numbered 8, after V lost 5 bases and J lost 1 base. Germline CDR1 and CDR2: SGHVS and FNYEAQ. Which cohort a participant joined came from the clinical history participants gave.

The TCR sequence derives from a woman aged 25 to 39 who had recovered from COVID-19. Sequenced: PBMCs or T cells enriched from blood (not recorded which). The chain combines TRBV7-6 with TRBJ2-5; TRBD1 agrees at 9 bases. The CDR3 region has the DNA TGTGCCAGCAGCCCCGGGACAGGGTGGGGCCAAGAGACCCAGTACTTC. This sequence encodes CASSPGTGWGQETQYF.